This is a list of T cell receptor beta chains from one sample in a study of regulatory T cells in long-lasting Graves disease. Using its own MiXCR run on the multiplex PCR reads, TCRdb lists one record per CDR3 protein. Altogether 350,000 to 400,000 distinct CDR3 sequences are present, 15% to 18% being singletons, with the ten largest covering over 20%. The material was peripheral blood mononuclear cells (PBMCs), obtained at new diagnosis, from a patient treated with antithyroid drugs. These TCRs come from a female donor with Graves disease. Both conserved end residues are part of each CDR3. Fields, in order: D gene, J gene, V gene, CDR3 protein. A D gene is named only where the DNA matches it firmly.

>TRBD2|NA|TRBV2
CASSDSSGGANQYF
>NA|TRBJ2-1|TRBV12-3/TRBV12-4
CASSLVDRGNEQFF
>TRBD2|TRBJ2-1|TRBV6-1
CATDPGTSVNEQFF
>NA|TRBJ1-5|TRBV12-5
CASGLGLGQPQHF
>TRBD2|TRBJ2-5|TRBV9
CASSNLAAGQETQYF
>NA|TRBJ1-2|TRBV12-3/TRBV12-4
CASSLRPGLANYGYTF
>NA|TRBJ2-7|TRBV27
CASSSWYEQYF
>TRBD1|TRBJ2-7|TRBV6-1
CATPLGQGAYEQYF
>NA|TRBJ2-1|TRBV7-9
CASSLAVGHLSGNEQFF
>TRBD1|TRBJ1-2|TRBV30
CAWSGQNYGYTF
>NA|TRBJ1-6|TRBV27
CASSFGARKGNSPLHF
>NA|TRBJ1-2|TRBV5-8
CASSWRVRQYRNGYTF